In its sample, the clone carrying this T cell receptor (beta chain) was seen a few times. The data derive from a study of T cells in Graves' hyperthyroidism and ophthalmopathy. Fresh peripheral blood, 10 ml, yielded the PBMCs. Amplified TCR beta CDR3 regions derived from RNA transcripts. When the TCR CDR3 underwent first-round RT-PCR, the HTBI primer set was used. TCRdb re-called the multiplex PCR reads through MiXCR, storing one row per CDR3 protein. The repertoire holds roughly 170,000 distinct CDR3 sequences, with 15% to 20% as singletons. Germline CDR1 and CDR2: SGHTS and YDEGEE. With V trimmed by 4 bases and J by 7 bases, 16 bases remained unmatched. The CDR3 totals 16 residues.

Sequencing was done on a sample of blood. This chain connects TRBV5-8 to TRBJ2-5; 7 bases line up with TRBD1. This receptor was taken from a woman in her fifties or sixties with Graves' hyperthyroidism. This chain's CDR3 is CASSAGTEKSSGTQYF. In DNA, the CDR3 is TGTGCCAGCAGCGCTGGGACAGAGAAAAGTAGTGGGACCCAGTACTTC. Supplemented by reference TRBV5-8 and TRBJ2-5, the full variable domain reads EAGVTQSPTHLIKTRGQQATLRCSPISGHTSVYWYQQALGLGLQFLLWYDEGEERNRGNFPPRFSGRQFPNYSSELNVNALELEDSALYLCASSAGTEKSSGTQYFGPGTRLLVL.